These T cell receptor beta chains were read from a single sample in a study of a mutant IDH1 vaccine in newly diagnosed glioma. Using immunoSEQ multiplex PCR, the repertoire was profiled, and TCRdb retains in-frame clones only, with some absent. The sample holds tens of thousands of clones, approximately 91% seen once. Sequenced here: PBMCs, sampled from a glioma patient treated with radiotherapy, temozolomide or both. These receptor sequences come from a man between 50 and 59 years old with glioma. The CDR3 runs from the conserved cysteine through the conserved F or W. A D gene is named only where the DNA matches it firmly. Expanded clones are given a class, and other clones once, few, many or no size at all.

V gene: TRBV6-1
J gene: TRBJ1-2
clone size: -
D gene: -
CDR3 protein: CASSEIGDFGYTF
CDR3 DNA: TGTGCCAGCAGTGAAATCGGGGACTTTGGCTACACCTTC

V gene: TRBV5-1
J gene: TRBJ1-4
clone size: -
D gene: -
CDR3 protein: CASSSGRVTTNEKLFF
CDR3 DNA: TGCGCCAGCAGCTCCGGACGGGTGACAACTAATGAAAAACTGTTTTTT

V gene: TRBV5-6
J gene: TRBJ2-1
clone size: -
D gene: -
CDR3 protein: CASSFAGTINEQFF
CDR3 DNA: TGTGCCAGCAGCTTTGCGGGGACGATCAATGAGCAGTTCTTC

V gene: TRBV19
J gene: TRBJ2-7
clone size: -
D gene: TRBD1
CDR3 protein: CASSRQGYEQYF
CDR3 DNA: TGTGCCAGTAGTCGACAGGGCTACGAGCAGTACTTC

V gene: TRBV2
J gene: TRBJ2-1
clone size: -
D gene: TRBD1
CDR3 protein: CASSRGHISYNEQFF
CDR3 DNA: TGTGCCAGCAGCAGGGGGCATATCTCCTACAATGAGCAGTTCTTC

V gene: TRBV6-4
J gene: TRBJ2-2
clone size: -
D gene: -
CDR3 protein: CASSDRADTGELFF
CDR3 DNA: TGTGCCAGCAGTGACAGGGCGGACACCGGGGAGCTGTTTTTT

V gene: TRBV2
J gene: TRBJ1-2
clone size: -
D gene: -
CDR3 protein: CASTQTVAYGYTF
CDR3 DNA: TGTGCCAGCACCCAGACAGTTGCCTATGGCTACACCTTC

V gene: TRBV9
J gene: TRBJ1-2
clone size: -
D gene: -
CDR3 protein: CASSTDFYGYTF
CDR3 DNA: TGTGCCAGCAGCACGGACTTCTATGGCTACACCTTC

V gene: TRBV2
J gene: TRBJ1-2
clone size: once
D gene: -
CDR3 protein: CASRANRSPNYGYTF
CDR3 DNA: TGTGCCAGCAGAGCTAACAGGTCCCCTAACTATGGCTACACCTTC

V gene: TRBV5-1
J gene: TRBJ2-3
clone size: -
D gene: TRBD1
CDR3 protein: CASSPGDRTTTDTQYF
CDR3 DNA: TGCGCCAGCAGCCCCGGGGACAGGACCACCACAGATACGCAGTATTTT

V gene: TRBV19
J gene: TRBJ1-5
clone size: -
D gene: -
CDR3 protein: CASSIGSGGGSQPQHF
CDR3 DNA: TGTGCCAGTAGTATTGGGTCGGGGGGGGGCAGTCAGCCCCAGCATTTT

V gene: TRBV2
J gene: TRBJ1-5
clone size: -
D gene: TRBD1
CDR3 protein: CASSQGAGSNQPQHF
CDR3 DNA: TGTGCCAGCAGCCAGGGGGCAGGGAGCAATCAGCCCCAGCATTTT

V gene: TRBV7-2
J gene: TRBJ2-1
clone size: -
D gene: -
CDR3 protein: CASSLRHSAGYNEQFF
CDR3 DNA: TGTGCCAGCAGCTTACGGCACTCAGCTGGATACAATGAGCAGTTCTTC

V gene: TRBV27
J gene: TRBJ2-7
clone size: -
D gene: -
CDR3 protein: CASSPGTVPYEQYF
CDR3 DNA: TGTGCCAGCAGTCCCGGGACGGTCCCCTACGAGCAGTACTTC

V gene: TRBV30
J gene: TRBJ2-7
clone size: -
D gene: -
CDR3 protein: CACQPPLRQGGTYEQYF
CDR3 DNA: TGTGCCTGCCAACCCCCCCTCCGACAGGGAGGCACCTACGAGCAGTACTTC

V gene: TRBV14
J gene: TRBJ2-7
clone size: -
D gene: -
CDR3 protein: CASSLDGRSSYEQYF
CDR3 DNA: TGTGCCAGCAGCCTGGACGGTAGAAGCTCCTACGAGCAGTACTTC

V gene: TRBV5-1
J gene: TRBJ1-4
clone size: few
D gene: -
CDR3 protein: CASSLGHPEKLFF
CDR3 DNA: TGCGCCAGCAGCTTGGGCCACCCGGAAAAACTGTTTTTT

V gene: TRBV19
J gene: TRBJ2-7
clone size: -
D gene: -
CDR3 protein: CASSMSQGTYEQYF
CDR3 DNA: TGTGCCAGTAGTATGTCACAGGGCACCTACGAGCAGTACTTC

V gene: TRBV6-5
J gene: TRBJ1-1
clone size: -
D gene: TRBD1
CDR3 protein: CASLRDRGFNTEAFF
CDR3 DNA: TGTGCCAGCTTGCGGGACAGGGGGTTTAACACTGAAGCTTTCTTT

V gene: TRBV5-6
J gene: TRBJ2-3
clone size: -
D gene: TRBD2
CDR3 protein: CASSRSGVSTDTQYF
CDR3 DNA: TGTGCCAGCAGCAGGAGCGGGGTAAGCACAGATACGCAGTATTTT

V gene: TRBV5-4
J gene: TRBJ2-1
clone size: -
D gene: TRBD2
CDR3 protein: CASSFPRTRRNNEQFF
CDR3 DNA: TGTGCCAGCAGCTTCCCCCGGACTAGGAGGAACAATGAGCAGTTCTTC

V gene: TRBV12-5
J gene: TRBJ1-2
clone size: -
D gene: -
CDR3 protein: CASGTGVGYGYTF
CDR3 DNA: TGTGCTAGTGGTACCGGTGTCGGATATGGCTACACCTTC

V gene: TRBV7-9
J gene: TRBJ1-5
clone size: -
D gene: -
CDR3 protein: CASSPPGVSNQPQHF
CDR3 DNA: TGTGCCAGCAGCCCCCCAGGGGTCAGCAATCAGCCCCAGCATTTT

V gene: TRBV6-5
J gene: TRBJ1-1
clone size: -
D gene: -
CDR3 protein: CASSYDPGWDTEAFF
CDR3 DNA: TGTGCCAGCAGTTACGATCCGGGGTGGGACACTGAAGCTTTCTTT

V gene: TRBV10-3
J gene: TRBJ2-3
clone size: -
D gene: -
CDR3 protein: CAISEFGVTDTQYF
CDR3 DNA: TGTGCCATCAGTGAGTTCGGGGTAACGGATACGCAGTATTTT

V gene: TRBV5-1
J gene: TRBJ2-7
clone size: -
D gene: TRBD2
CDR3 protein: CASSDSGIAGPSYEQYF
CDR3 DNA: TGCGCCAGCAGCGACTCGGGGATAGCGGGACCCTCCTACGAGCAGTACTTC

V gene: TRBV4-2
J gene: TRBJ1-1
clone size: once
D gene: TRBD1
CDR3 protein: CASSHGTGQNTEAFF
CDR3 DNA: TGTGCCAGCAGCCACGGGACAGGGCAGAACACTGAAGCTTTCTTT

V gene: TRBV7-6
J gene: TRBJ2-7
clone size: -
D gene: -
CDR3 protein: CASSCTCPRPGEQYF
CDR3 DNA: TGTGCCAGCAGTTGTACATGCCCTAGGCCCGGAGAGCAGTACTTC

V gene: TRBV28
J gene: TRBJ1-4
clone size: -
D gene: -
CDR3 protein: CASSRQVTVNEKLFF
CDR3 DNA: TGTGCCAGCAGTCGACAGGTGACAGTTAATGAAAAACTGTTTTTT

V gene: TRBV6-6
J gene: TRBJ1-2
clone size: -
D gene: -
CDR3 protein: CAAVQANYGYTF
CDR3 DNA: TGTGCCGCCGTTCAAGCAAACTATGGCTACACCTTC

V gene: TRBV11-3
J gene: TRBJ1-1
clone size: -
D gene: -
CDR3 protein: CASSRDGVNTEAFF
CDR3 DNA: TGTGCCAGCAGCCGGGACGGTGTGAACACTGAAGCTTTCTTT

V gene: TRBV6-5
J gene: TRBJ1-2
clone size: -
D gene: -
CDR3 protein: CASSYSRGRGGYTF
CDR3 DNA: TGTGCCAGCAGTTACTCGCGGGGGCGGGGTGGCTACACCTTC

V gene: TRBV7-9
J gene: TRBJ2-1
clone size: -
D gene: -
CDR3 protein: CAQVAQGPYNEQFF
CDR3 DNA: TGTGCCCAAGTCGCCCAGGGCCCCTACAATGAGCAGTTCTTC

V gene: TRBV10-1
J gene: TRBJ2-2
clone size: -
D gene: TRBD1
CDR3 protein: CASSGTGANTGELFF
CDR3 DNA: TGCGCCAGCAGTGGTACAGGGGCGAACACCGGGGAGCTGTTTTTT

V gene: TRBV6-1
J gene: TRBJ1-3
clone size: -
D gene: -
CDR3 protein: CASSYFRAGNTIYF
CDR3 DNA: TGTGCCAGCAGTTATTTCAGAGCTGGAAACACCATATATTTT

V gene: TRBV5-4
J gene: TRBJ1-2
clone size: -
D gene: -
CDR3 protein: CASSLRNPPNYGYTF
CDR3 DNA: TGTGCCAGCAGCCTGAGGAATCCTCCTAACTATGGCTACACCTTC

V gene: TRBV10-2
J gene: TRBJ2-3
clone size: -
D gene: -
CDR3 protein: CASRPDRPTDTQYF
CDR3 DNA: TGCGCCAGCCGACCCGACAGGCCCACAGATACGCAGTATTTT

V gene: TRBV9
J gene: TRBJ1-1
clone size: -
D gene: -
CDR3 protein: CASSVIGTEAFF
CDR3 DNA: TGTGCCAGCAGCGTAATAGGCACTGAAGCTTTCTTT

V gene: TRBV29-1
J gene: TRBJ1-1
clone size: -
D gene: -
CDR3 protein: CSVRGGKNTEAFF
CDR3 DNA: TGCAGCGTTCGTGGAGGCAAAAACACTGAAGCTTTCTTT

V gene: TRBV1
J gene: TRBJ2-2
clone size: -
D gene: -
CDR3 protein: CTSSPSPPSGANTGELFF
CDR3 DNA: TGCACCAGCAGCCCATCCCCTCCTAGCGGGGCGAACACCGGGGAGCTGTTTTTT

V gene: TRBV6-5
J gene: TRBJ2-1
clone size: -
D gene: -
CDR3 protein: CASSYSAGSYNEQFF
CDR3 DNA: TGTGCCAGCAGTTACTCAGCAGGATCCTACAATGAGCAGTTCTTC

V gene: TRBV2
J gene: TRBJ1-5
clone size: -
D gene: -
CDR3 protein: CASSEGRGNQPQHF
CDR3 DNA: TGTGCCAGCAGTGAGGGACGGGGCAATCAGCCCCAGCATTTT

V gene: TRBV7-9
J gene: TRBJ1-5
clone size: -
D gene: -
CDR3 protein: CASSLASNQPQHF
CDR3 DNA: TGTGCCAGCAGCTTAGCAAGCAATCAGCCCCAGCATTTT

V gene: TRBV7-9
J gene: TRBJ2-2
clone size: -
D gene: TRBD2
CDR3 protein: CASSLLTGGTGELFF
CDR3 DNA: TGTGCCAGCAGCTTACTTACGGGGGGCACCGGGGAGCTGTTTTTT

V gene: TRBV7-9
J gene: TRBJ1-1
clone size: -
D gene: -
CDR3 protein: CASSVGGTEAFF
CDR3 DNA: TGTGCCAGCAGCGTGGGGGGGACTGAAGCTTTCTTT

V gene: TRBV29-1
J gene: TRBJ1-1
clone size: -
D gene: -
CDR3 protein: CSVEAGRREAFF
CDR3 DNA: TGCAGCGTTGAGGCCGGCAGGAGGGAAGCTTTCTTT

V gene: TRBV27
J gene: TRBJ2-7
clone size: -
D gene: TRBD1
CDR3 protein: CASSGFADRGIYEQYF
CDR3 DNA: TGTGCCAGCAGTGGCTTCGCCGACAGGGGAATCTACGAGCAGTACTTC

V gene: TRBV30
J gene: TRBJ2-1
clone size: -
D gene: -
CDR3 protein: CAWRIWDRSNEQFF
CDR3 DNA: TGTGCCTGGAGAATCTGGGACCGATCGAATGAGCAGTTCTTC